Below, 29 T cell receptor beta chains from the same sample are listed, as sequenced in a study of cytomegalovirus exposure and HLA in healthy donors. A multiplex PCR was run with 60 Vbeta primers and 13 Jbeta primers. Repertoires were generated with immunoSEQ multiplex PCR, while TCRdb's copy carries only in-frame clones and drops some. The sample has some 100,000 clones, approximately 89% seen once; the top ten hold about 3.8%. Sequenced material: PBMCs. These TCRs come from a man aged 25 to 45 in good health and CMV-seronegative.

The chain uses TRBV28 and TRBJ2-3; 9 bases agree with TRBD2. CDR3 length equals 14 residues. Trimming removed 8 bases from V and 2 bases from J; junction bases left unmatched: 5. Germline CDR1 is MDHEN and CDR2 is SYDVKM. Here the CDR3 DNA reads TGTGCCAGCTCTAGCGGGACCTTCACAGATACGCAGTATTTT. Its translation is CASSSGTFTDTQYF.

The chain has TRBV27 and TRBJ2-3; tentative D call: TRBD1 (6 bases). V was clipped by 2 bases and J by 6 bases, with 18 bases between them. Germline V lookup: CDR1 MNHEY, CDR2 SMNVEV (reference sequence). This CDR3 region has 16 residues. The chain's CDR3 is CASSLAGLGGRDTQYF. For the CDR3, the DNA is TGTGCCAGCAGTTTAGCCGGGCTAGGGGGTAGGGATACGCAGTATTTT.

The chain employs TRBV27 and TRBJ1-4; 10 nucleotides line up with TRBD1. This CDR3 has 15 residues. CDR1 is MNHEY, CDR2 SMNVEV, per germline (reference sequence). Unmatched junction bases numbered 7, after V lost 5 bases and J lost 7 bases. The CDR3 protein is CASSLPGQGSEKLFF. The CDR3 DNA is TGTGCCAGCAGTCTTCCGGGACAGGGGAGTGAAAAACTGTTTTTT. Based on the CDR3 plus reference TRBV27 and TRBJ1-4, the full variable domain is EAQVTQNPRYLITVTGKKLTVTCSQNMNHEYMSWYRQDPGLGLRQIYYSMNVEVTDKGDVPEGYKVSRKEKRNFPLILESPSPNQTSLYFCASSLPGQGSEKLFFGSGTQLSVL.

This chain links TRBV5-4 with TRBJ2-5; tentative D call: TRBD2 (5 bases). The CDR3 totals 14 residues. The V gene's germline CDR1 is SGHNT and CDR2 YYREEE (reference sequence). V was pared by 7 bases and J by 2 bases, with 15 bases between. The CDR3 sequence is CASRSRESQETQYF. Written as DNA, the CDR3 is TGTGCCAGCCGATCGAGGGAATCGCAAGAGACCCAGTACTTC.

The rearrangement uses TRBV7-9 and TRBJ2-3, with TRBD2 as a possible D gene (5 bases). V was trimmed by 6 bases and J by 0 bases, leaving 16 bases between them. CDR1 is SEHNR, CDR2 FQNEAQ, per germline (reference sequence). This CDR3 is built from 16 residues. The CDR3 sequence is CASSRDRLASTDTQYF. Written as DNA, the CDR3 is TGTGCCAGCAGTCGAGACCGTCTAGCTAGCACAGATACGCAGTATTTT. Full variable domain (missing parts from reference TRBV7-9 and TRBJ2-3): DTGVSQNPRHKITKRGQNVTFRCDPISEHNRLYWYRQTLGQGPEFLTYFQNEAQLEKSRLLSDRFSAERPKGSFSTLEIQRTEQGDSAMYLCASSRDRLASTDTQYFGPGTRLTVL.

This sequence joins TRBV15 and TRBJ2-7; a weak D match, TRBD1 (6 bases). The CDR3 consists of 12 residues. Germline V lookup: CDR1 LNHNV, CDR2 YYDKDF (reference sequence). V was shortened by 1 base and J by 5 bases, with 6 bases between the two germline ends. The CDR3, as DNA: TGTGCCACCAGCAGAGGGACAGACGAGCAGTACTTC. Amino acids: CATSRGTDEQYF.

The V call is TRBV25-1, the J call TRBJ2-5; D possibly corresponds to TRBD2 (6 bases). Per germline, CDR1 MGHDK and CDR2 SYGVNS. Deletions cut 2 bases from V and 0 bases from J, with 10 bases between. The CDR3 loop spans 15 amino acids. CDR3 sequence (DNA): TGTGCCAGCAGTGAACGGCGGGACTACCAAGAGACCCAGTACTTC. It codes for CASSERRDYQETQYF.

The chain joins TRBV7-2 to TRBJ2-1; 9 bases line up with TRBD2. The CDR3 has 15 residues. V was clipped by 1 base and J by 6 bases; unmatched bases: 4. Germline V gives CDR1 SGHTA, CDR2 FQGNSA. Here the CDR3 reads CASSLVSSGSNEQFF. CDR3 nucleotide sequence: TGTGCCAGCAGCTTAGTGAGTAGCGGGAGCAATGAGCAGTTCTTC. Full variable domain (rest looked up from reference TRBV7-2 and TRBJ2-1): GAGVSQSPSNKVTEKGKDVELRCDPISGHTALYWYRQSLGQGLEFLIYFQGNSAPDKSGLPSDRFSAERTGGSVSTLTIQRTQQEDSAVYLCASSLVSSGSNEQFFGPGTRLTVL.

V gene TRBV15 combines with J gene TRBJ2-4; 11 bases align to TRBD2. There are 16 residues in the CDR3. V lost 3 bases and J lost 1; bases outside the gene matches: 2. The germline V gene has CDR1 LNHNV and CDR2 YYDKDF (reference sequence). The CDR3 loop is CATSRPSGRAKNIQYF. For the CDR3, the DNA is TGTGCCACCAGCAGGCCTAGCGGGAGGGCCAAAAACATTCAGTACTTC.

V and J are TRBV5-6 and TRBJ2-5, with D perhaps matching TRBD1 (6 bases). The CDR3 loop spans 13 amino acids. Deletions cut 7 bases from V and 5 bases from J, with 15 bases between. Germline loops: CDR1 SGHDT, CDR2 YYEEEE. The CDR3 nucleotides read TGTGCCAGCTGGGGGTCAAGGGGGGAGACCCAGTACTTC. Amino acids: CASWGSRGETQYF. Full variable domain (missing parts from reference TRBV5-6 and TRBJ2-5): DAGVTQSPTHLIKTRGQQVTLRCSPKSGHDTVSWYQQALGQGPQFIFQYYEEEERQRGNFPDRFSGHQFPNYSSELNVNALLLGDSALYLCASWGSRGETQYFGPGTRLLVL.

The chain joins TRBV28 to TRBJ1-2; maybe TRBD1 (5 bases). Trimming cost V 8 bases and J 5 bases, with 12 bases left between them. This CDR3 has 12 residues. Looked up from germline, CDR1 is MDHEN and CDR2 is SYDVKM. As DNA, the CDR3 is TGTGCCAGCCATGACAGCCTTTATGGCTACACCTTC. Translating gives CASHDSLYGYTF.

This chain joins TRBV27 and TRBJ1-2, with a weak D call TRBD1 (5 bases). The CDR3 length is 12 residues. The V end lost 3 bases, the J end lost 6 bases, and 8 bases lay between the germline ends. Per germline, CDR1 MNHEY and CDR2 SMNVEV (reference sequence). The CDR3 DNA sequence: TGTGCCAGCAGTTTGGGGGGAAATGGCTACACCTTC. Its protein is CASSLGGNGYTF.

The chain joins TRBV14 to TRBJ2-5, with D possibly being TRBD1 (5 bases). The V end was cut by 0 bases, the J end by 1 base, with 9 bases between. Germline values: CDR1 SGHDN, CDR2 FVKESK. This CDR3 region has 15 residues. In DNA, the CDR3 is TGTGCCAGCAGCCAAGATTGGACAAGCCAAGAGACCCAGTACTTC. Protein sequence: CASSQDWTSQETQYF.

V gene TRBV9 combines with J gene TRBJ2-5; 7 nucleotides line up with TRBD2. V dropped 4 bases and J dropped 4; count of bases not matched to a gene: 7. This CDR3 spans 14 amino acids. CDR1 and CDR2 (germline): SGDLS, YYNGEE. As DNA, the CDR3 is TGTGCCAGCAGCTCCCGGGGGGATTCAGAGACCCAGTACTTC. Translated, it gives CASSSRGDSETQYF.

V usage is TRBV30 and J usage is TRBJ2-2; 8 nucleotides match TRBD2. The CDR3 consists of 14 residues. The trim removed 5 bases at V and 3 bases at J, leaving 5 bases unmatched. CDR1 and CDR2 from the germline V gene are GTSNPN and SVGIG (reference sequence). In DNA form, the CDR3 reads TGTGCCTGGGGGACTAGTCGGGACACCGGGGAGCTGTTTTTT. It codes for CAWGTSRDTGELFF.

The rearrangement joins TRBV19 to TRBJ1-6, with TRBD1 identical over 9 bases. Germline trimming cut 3 bases from V and 10 bases from J; bases unmatched to any gene: 4. Germline V CDR1 and CDR2: LNHDA, SQIVND (reference sequence). This CDR3 has 14 amino acids. The CDR3 bases are TGTGCCAGTAGTATGAGGACAGGGGACTCACCCCTCCACTTT. Protein: CASSMRTGDSPLHF.

The genes are TRBV19 and TRBJ2-1, with TRBD2 matching over 12 bases. CDR1 is LNHDA, CDR2 SQIVND, per germline (reference sequence). V gave up 4 bases and J gave up 5 bases; unmatched junction bases: 15. This CDR3 is 19 amino acids long. This CDR3 is CASSTYTSGGPGRHNEQFF. The CDR3 DNA is TGTGCCAGTAGTACCTACACTAGCGGGGGGCCTGGCCGACACAATGAGCAGTTCTTC.

The V call is TRBV6-1, the J call TRBJ2-7; TRBD2 matches 10 bases. CDR1 is MNHNS and CDR2 is SASEGT in the germline V gene. V lost 4 bases to trimming and J lost 5 bases; unmatched junction nucleotides: 23. The CDR3 is 20 amino acids. The DNA for the CDR3 is TGTGCCAGCAGTGGGTACTTGGGGCTAGCGGGAGCCCTCGGGATGCACGAGCAGTACTTC. It encodes CASSGYLGLAGALGMHEQYF.

The chain employs TRBV2 and TRBJ2-5; 9 positions agree with TRBD2. The CDR3 spans 16 residues. The V and J ends lost 1 base and 5 bases, in that order; junction bases with no gene match: 8. Germline lookup yields CDR1 SNHLY and CDR2 FYNNEI. CDR3 DNA sequence: TGTGCCAGCAGTGAAGTTGGTAGCGGGAGTCGGGAGACCCAGTACTTC. Translated: CASSEVGSGSRETQYF.

A few counts support this clone. This chain uses TRBV5-5 with TRBJ1-4; TRBD1 is a possible D gene (5 bases). Germline assignment: CDR1 SGHKS and CDR2 YYEKEE (reference sequence). The CDR3 sequence is 15 residues long. The V gene lost 5 bases and the J gene lost 1 base, with 12 bases spanning the gap. The CDR3 bases are TGTGCCAGCAGGCCGATCAGGGAAACTAATGAAAAACTGTTTTTT. The encoded protein is CASRPIRETNEKLFF.

V is TRBV5-1 and J is TRBJ2-1, with 9 positions matching TRBD2. This CDR3 is built from 17 residues. With V trimmed by 5 bases and J by 0 bases, 9 bases remained unmatched. Germline CDR1 reads SGHRS; CDR2 reads YFSETQ. The CDR3 DNA reads as TGCGCCAGCAGGAGATCTAGCGGGGTTAGCTCCTACAATGAGCAGTTCTTC. Amino acid sequence: CASRRSSGVSSYNEQFF. The variable domain in full, completed from reference TRBV5-1 and TRBJ2-1, reads KAGVTQTPRYLIKTRGQQVTLSCSPISGHRSVSWYQQTPGQGLQFLFEYFSETQRNKGNFPGRFSGRQFSNSRSEMNVSTLELGDSALYLCASRRSSGVSSYNEQFFGPGTRLTVL.

This clone was found once. The V and J genes are TRBV4-2 and TRBJ2-7, with TRBD2 as a possible D gene (6 bases). The germline V gene has CDR1 LGHNA and CDR2 YNFKEQ. V lost 1 base, J lost 3 bases, and 10 bases lay in between. This CDR3 spans 14 amino acids. CDR3 amino acids: CASSQARGNYEQYF. For the CDR3, the DNA is TGTGCCAGCAGCCAAGCCCGGGGGAACTACGAGCAGTACTTC.

The count of this clone is one. The chain has TRBV7-2 and TRBJ2-3, with 11 bases identical to TRBD2. CDR1 and CDR2 from the germline V gene are SGHTA and FQGNSA. This CDR3 contains 16 residues. The V and J ends lost 2 bases and 4 bases, in that order; junction bases with no gene match: 5. CDR3 coding DNA: TGTGCCAGCAGCTTAAAGCTAGCGGGAGGTGCAGATACGCAGTATTTT. This gives the protein CASSLKLAGGADTQYF.

V is TRBV6-1 and J is TRBJ1-1, with TRBD1 identical over 9 bases. The V gene's germline CDR1 is MNHNS and CDR2 SASEGT. The CDR3 runs 16 residues. The J segment lost 3 bases and the V segment lost 4 bases, leaving 9 bases of the junction unmatched. The DNA for the CDR3 is TGTGCCAGCAGTGCCTGGACAGGGGATTCGGACACTGAAGCTTTCTTT. This codes for CASSAWTGDSDTEAFF.

The chain couples TRBV6-4 to TRBJ2-1, with TRBD2 as a possible D gene (6 bases). The CDR3 has 15 amino acids. With 6 bases removed from V and 7 bases from J, the gap between germline ends came to 19 bases. Germline V gene sequence: CDR1 MRHNA, CDR2 SNTAGT. The CDR3 sequence is CASSQTAGRQNEQFF. The CDR3 nucleotides are TGTGCCAGCAGCCAGACTGCGGGGCGTCAGAATGAGCAGTTCTTC.

The chain uses TRBV7-9 and TRBJ2-1, with 7 bases that match TRBD1. There are 15 residues in the CDR3. Germline V gene sequence: CDR1 SEHNR, CDR2 FQNEAQ (reference sequence). Unmatched junction bases numbered 3, after V lost 4 bases and J lost 0 bases. In DNA, the CDR3 is TGTGCCAGCAGCTCGACAGGGAACTCCTACAATGAGCAGTTCTTC. This gives the protein CASSSTGNSYNEQFF.

This chain joins TRBV5-1 and TRBJ2-2, with TRBD2 matching 9 bases. J was trimmed by 0 bases and V by 6 bases; bases with no gene match: 12. The V gene's germline CDR1 is SGHRS and CDR2 YFSETQ. The CDR3 is made up of 18 amino acids. The CDR3 spells CASIGLLAGESNTGELFF. CDR3 bases: TGCGCCAGCATCGGTCTACTAGCGGGCGAATCGAACACCGGGGAGCTGTTTTTT.

This sequence joins TRBV6-9 and TRBJ2-5; the match to TRBD1 covers 12 bases. Germline V gives CDR1 MNHGY, CDR2 SVAAGI. This CDR3 has 16 amino acids. With V trimmed by 6 bases and J by 5 bases, 10 bases remained unmatched. The CDR3 DNA reads TGTGCCAGCAGCTTTATAGGGACAGGGGGCTCGGAGACCCAGTACTTC. Translating gives CASSFIGTGGSETQYF.

This clone was recorded a few times. The chain employs TRBV5-4 and TRBJ2-6, with 7 nucleotides matching TRBD1. In germline, CDR1 is SGHNT, CDR2 YYREEE (reference sequence). The CDR3 spans 18 residues. The ends lost 0 bases at V and 2 bases at J; junction bases unmatched: 8. CDR3 DNA sequence: TGTGCCAGCAGCTTGGGGGGACAGTCCTTCACTGGGGCCAACGTCCTGACTTTC. Translating it yields CASSLGGQSFTGANVLTF.